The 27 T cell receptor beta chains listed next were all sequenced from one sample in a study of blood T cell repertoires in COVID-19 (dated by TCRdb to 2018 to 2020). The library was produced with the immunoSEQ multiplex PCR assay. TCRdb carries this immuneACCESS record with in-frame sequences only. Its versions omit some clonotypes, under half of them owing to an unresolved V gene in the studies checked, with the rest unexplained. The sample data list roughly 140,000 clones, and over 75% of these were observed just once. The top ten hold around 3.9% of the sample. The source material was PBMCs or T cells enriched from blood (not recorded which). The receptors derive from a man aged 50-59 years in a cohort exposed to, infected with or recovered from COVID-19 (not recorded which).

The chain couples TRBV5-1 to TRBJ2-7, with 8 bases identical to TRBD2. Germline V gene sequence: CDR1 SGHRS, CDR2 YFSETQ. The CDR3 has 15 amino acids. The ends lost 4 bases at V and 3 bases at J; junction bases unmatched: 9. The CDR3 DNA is TGCGCCAGCAGCCCCCAGGGCGGGGGGCTCTACGAGCAGTACTTC. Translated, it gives CASSPQGGGLYEQYF.

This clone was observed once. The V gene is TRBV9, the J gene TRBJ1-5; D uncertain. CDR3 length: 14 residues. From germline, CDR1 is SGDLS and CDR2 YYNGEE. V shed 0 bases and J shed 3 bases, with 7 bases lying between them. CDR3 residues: CASSVGADNQPQHF. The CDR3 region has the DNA TGTGCCAGCAGCGTAGGGGCAGACAATCAGCCCCAGCATTTT.

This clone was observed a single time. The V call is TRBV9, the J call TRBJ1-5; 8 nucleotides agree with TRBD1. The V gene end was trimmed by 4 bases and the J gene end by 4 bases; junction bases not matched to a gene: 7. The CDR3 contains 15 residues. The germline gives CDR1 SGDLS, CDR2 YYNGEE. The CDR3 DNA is TGTGCCAGCAGCCTCGGGACAGGACTTAATCAGCCCCAGCATTTT. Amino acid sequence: CASSLGTGLNQPQHF.

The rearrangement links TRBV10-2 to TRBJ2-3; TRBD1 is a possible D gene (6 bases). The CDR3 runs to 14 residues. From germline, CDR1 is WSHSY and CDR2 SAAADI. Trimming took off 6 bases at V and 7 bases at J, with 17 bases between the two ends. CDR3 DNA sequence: TGCGCCAGCAGGCCGGGACACCACACGAATACGCAGTATTTT. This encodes CASRPGHHTNTQYF.

The CDR3 protein is CASSPGQGMSQETQYF. The CDR3 DNA reads TGCGCCAGCAGCCCCGGACAGGGAATGTCGCAAGAGACCCAGTACTTC. The rearrangement uses TRBV5-1 and TRBJ2-5, with 8 bases identical to TRBD1. Unmatched junction bases numbered 10, after V lost 4 bases and J lost 2 bases. Germline V gene lookup returns CDR1 SGHRS and CDR2 YFSETQ. The CDR3 sequence is 16 residues long.

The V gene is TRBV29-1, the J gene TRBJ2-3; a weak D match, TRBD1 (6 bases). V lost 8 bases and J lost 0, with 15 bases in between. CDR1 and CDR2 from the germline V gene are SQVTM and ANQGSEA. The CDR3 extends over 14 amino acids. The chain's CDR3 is CSSAGTLSTDTQYF. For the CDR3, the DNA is TGCAGCTCGGCCGGGACACTCAGCACAGATACGCAGTATTTT.

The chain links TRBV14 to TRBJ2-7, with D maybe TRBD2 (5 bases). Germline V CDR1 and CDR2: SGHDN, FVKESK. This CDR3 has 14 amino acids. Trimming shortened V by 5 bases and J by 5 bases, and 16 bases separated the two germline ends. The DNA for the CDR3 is TGTGCCAGCAGCTCCTTTCTCGGGGTTGACGAGCAGTACTTC. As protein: CASSSFLGVDEQYF.

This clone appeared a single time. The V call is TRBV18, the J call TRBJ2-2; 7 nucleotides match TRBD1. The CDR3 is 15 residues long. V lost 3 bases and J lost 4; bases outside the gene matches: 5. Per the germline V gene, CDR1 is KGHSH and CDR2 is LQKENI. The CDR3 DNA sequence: TGTGCCAGCTCACCGCAGGGGGTTGTCACCGGGGAGCTGTTTTTT. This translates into CASSPQGVVTGELFF.

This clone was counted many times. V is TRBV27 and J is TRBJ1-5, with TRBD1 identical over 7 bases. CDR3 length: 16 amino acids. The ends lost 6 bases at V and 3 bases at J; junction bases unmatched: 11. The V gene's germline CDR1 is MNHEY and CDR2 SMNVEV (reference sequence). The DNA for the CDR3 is TGTGCCAGCAGCCCAAAGACAGGGATAATCAATCAGCCCCAGCATTTT. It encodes CASSPKTGIINQPQHF.

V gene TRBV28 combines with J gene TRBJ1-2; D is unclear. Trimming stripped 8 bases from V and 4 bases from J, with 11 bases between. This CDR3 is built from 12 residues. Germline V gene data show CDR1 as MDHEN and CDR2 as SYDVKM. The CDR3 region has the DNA TGTGCCAGCGAACTGAGTGGCTATGGCTACACCTTC. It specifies CASELSGYGYTF.

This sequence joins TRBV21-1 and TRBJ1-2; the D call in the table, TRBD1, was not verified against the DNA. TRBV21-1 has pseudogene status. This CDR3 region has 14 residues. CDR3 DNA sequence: TGTGCCAGCAGGAATGACAGGGTTAACTATGGCTACACCTTC. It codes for CASRNDRVNYGYTF.

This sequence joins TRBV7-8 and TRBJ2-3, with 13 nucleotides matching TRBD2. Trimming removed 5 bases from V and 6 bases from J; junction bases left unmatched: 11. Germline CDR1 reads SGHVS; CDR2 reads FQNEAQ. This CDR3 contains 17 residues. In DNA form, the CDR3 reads TGTGCCAGCAGCCCTAGGACTAGCGGGAGCCGTCCCGATACGCAGTATTTT. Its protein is CASSPRTSGSRPDTQYF.

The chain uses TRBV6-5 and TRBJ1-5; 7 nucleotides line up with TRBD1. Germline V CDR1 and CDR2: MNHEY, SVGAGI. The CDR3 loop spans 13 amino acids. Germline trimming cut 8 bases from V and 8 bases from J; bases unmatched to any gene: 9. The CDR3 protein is CASGRQGRKPQHF. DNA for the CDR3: TGTGCCAGCGGCAGACAGGGCCGAAAGCCCCAGCATTTT.

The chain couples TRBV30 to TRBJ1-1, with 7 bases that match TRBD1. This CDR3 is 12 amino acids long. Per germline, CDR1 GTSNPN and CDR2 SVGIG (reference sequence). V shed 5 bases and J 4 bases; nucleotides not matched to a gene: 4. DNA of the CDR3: TGTGCCTGGGCAGGGGGAGTCACTGAAGCTTTCTTT. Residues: CAWAGGVTEAFF.

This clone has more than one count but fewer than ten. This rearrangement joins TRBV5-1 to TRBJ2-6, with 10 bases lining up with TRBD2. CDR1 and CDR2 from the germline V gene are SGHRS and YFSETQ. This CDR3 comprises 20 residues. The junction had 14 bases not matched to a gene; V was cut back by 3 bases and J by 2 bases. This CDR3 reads CASSSSPSGGSSPGANVLTF. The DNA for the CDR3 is TGCGCCAGCAGCTCGTCTCCTAGCGGGGGCAGCTCTCCTGGGGCCAACGTCCTGACTTTC.

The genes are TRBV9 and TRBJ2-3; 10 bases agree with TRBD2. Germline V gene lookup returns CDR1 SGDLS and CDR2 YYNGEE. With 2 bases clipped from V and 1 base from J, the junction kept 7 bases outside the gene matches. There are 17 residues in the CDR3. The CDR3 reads CASSVDSGLAGTDTQYF. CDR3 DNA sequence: TGTGCCAGCAGCGTTGACTCCGGACTAGCGGGCACAGATACGCAGTATTTT.

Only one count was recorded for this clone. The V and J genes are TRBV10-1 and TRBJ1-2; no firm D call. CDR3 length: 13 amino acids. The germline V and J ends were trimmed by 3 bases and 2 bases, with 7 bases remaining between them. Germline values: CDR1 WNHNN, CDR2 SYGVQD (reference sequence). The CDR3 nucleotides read TGCGCCAGCAGTGATTACATAAACTATGGCTACACCTTC. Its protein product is CASSDYINYGYTF.

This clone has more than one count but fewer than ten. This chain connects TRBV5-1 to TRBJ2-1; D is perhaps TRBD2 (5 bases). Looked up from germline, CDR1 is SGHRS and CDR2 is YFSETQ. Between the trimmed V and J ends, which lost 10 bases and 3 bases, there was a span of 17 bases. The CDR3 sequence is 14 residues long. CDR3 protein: CASRGESGYNEQFF. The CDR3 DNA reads TGCGCCTCCCGGGGAGAAAGTGGCTACAATGAGCAGTTCTTC.

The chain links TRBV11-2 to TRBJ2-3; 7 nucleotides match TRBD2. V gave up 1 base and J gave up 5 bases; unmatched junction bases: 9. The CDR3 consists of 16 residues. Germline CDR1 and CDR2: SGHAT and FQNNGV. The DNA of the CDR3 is TGTGCCAGCAGCTTAGGACTAGCCCCAGCGGGAGATACGCAGTATTTT. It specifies CASSLGLAPAGDTQYF.

The chain's CDR3 is CATSAADSYQETQYF. CDR3 nucleotides: TGTGCCACCAGTGCCGCAGACTCGTACCAAGAGACCCAGTACTTC. The chain employs TRBV24-1 and TRBJ2-5; D gene uncertain. This CDR3 contains 15 residues. The V and J ends lost 5 bases and 0 bases respectively, with 12 bases between them. Germline V lookup: CDR1 KGHDR, CDR2 SFDVKD.

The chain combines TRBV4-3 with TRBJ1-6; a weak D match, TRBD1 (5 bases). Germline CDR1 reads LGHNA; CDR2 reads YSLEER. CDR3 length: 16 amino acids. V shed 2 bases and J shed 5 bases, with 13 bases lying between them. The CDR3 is CASSQFRDWNNSPLHF. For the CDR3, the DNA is TGCGCCAGCAGCCAATTCAGGGACTGGAATAATTCACCCCTCCACTTT.

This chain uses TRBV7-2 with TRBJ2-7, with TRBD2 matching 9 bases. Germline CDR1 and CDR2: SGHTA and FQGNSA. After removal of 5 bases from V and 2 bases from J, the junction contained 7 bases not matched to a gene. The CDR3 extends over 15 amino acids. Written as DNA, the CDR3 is TGTGCCAGCAGCCAGCCGGGACTAGCCCCCTACGAGCAGTACTTC. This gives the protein CASSQPGLAPYEQYF.

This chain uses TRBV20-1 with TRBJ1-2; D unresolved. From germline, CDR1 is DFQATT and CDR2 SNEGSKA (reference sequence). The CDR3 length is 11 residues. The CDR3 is CGVTKEYGYTF. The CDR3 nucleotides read TGCGGAGTAACGAAGGAGTATGGCTACACCTTC.

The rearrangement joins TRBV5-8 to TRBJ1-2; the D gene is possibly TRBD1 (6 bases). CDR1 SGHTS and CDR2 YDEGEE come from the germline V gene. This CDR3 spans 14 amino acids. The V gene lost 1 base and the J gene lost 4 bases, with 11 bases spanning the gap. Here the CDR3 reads CASSLPAGAYGYTF. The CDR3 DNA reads TGTGCCAGCAGCTTGCCTGCAGGGGCCTATGGCTACACCTTC.

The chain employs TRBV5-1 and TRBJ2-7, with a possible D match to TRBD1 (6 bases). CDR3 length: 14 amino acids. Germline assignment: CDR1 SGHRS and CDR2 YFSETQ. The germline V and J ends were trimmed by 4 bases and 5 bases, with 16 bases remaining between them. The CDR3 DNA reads TGCGCCAGCAGCGAGGGGGTCACATTGGACGAGCAGTACTTC. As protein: CASSEGVTLDEQYF.

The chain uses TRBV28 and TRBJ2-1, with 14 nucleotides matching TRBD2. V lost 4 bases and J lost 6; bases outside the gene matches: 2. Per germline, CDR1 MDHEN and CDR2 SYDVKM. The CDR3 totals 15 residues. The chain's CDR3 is CASSSTSGRANEQFF. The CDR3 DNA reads TGTGCCAGCAGTTCGACTAGCGGGAGGGCCAATGAGCAGTTCTTC.

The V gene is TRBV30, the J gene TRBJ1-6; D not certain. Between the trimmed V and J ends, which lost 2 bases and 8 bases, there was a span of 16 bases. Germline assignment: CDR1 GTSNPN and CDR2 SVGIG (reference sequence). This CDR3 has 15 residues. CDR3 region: CAWSQRAAPDSPLHF. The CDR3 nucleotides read TGTGCCTGGAGTCAGCGGGCAGCCCCCGATTCACCCCTCCACTTT. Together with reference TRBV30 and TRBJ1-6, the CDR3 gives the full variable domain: SQTIHQWPATLVQPVGSPLSLECTVEGTSNPNLYWYRQAAGRGLQLLFYSVGIGQISSEVPQNLSASRPQDRQFILSSKKLLLSDSGFYLCAWSQRAAPDSPLHFGNGTRLTVT.